This T cell receptor (beta chain) comes out of a study of human T cells and chemical hapten exposure. Study background: Largely, small differences in pooled library volume made per-sample TCR yields vary.

Study-wide results and limits: No shift was seen in TCRs above 1 in 1000 frequency with DPC sensitization.

The library tagged each cDNA molecule with unique molecular identifiers. Per the original methods: Sample TCR totals centred on a median of approximately 95,000, ranging roughly 23,224 to 690,600. TCRdb reanalysed the 5' RACE reads using MiXCR and keeps one entry per CDR3 protein. The V and J calls were determined by TCRdb, not by the authors. Among about 140,000 distinct CDR3 sequences listed, 3.5% to 5% were seen once. Total RNA was isolated from unfractionated whole blood. This clonotype was observed a handful of times. Its target is not known. The clonotype originates from a female donor in good health.

The CDR3 DNA reads as TGTGCCAGCAGTTCCGGACGTGTCCGGGAGCTGTTTTTT. Encoded protein: CASSSGRVRELFF. The chain links TRBV6-6 to TRBJ2-2, with unresolved D. This CDR3 has 13 residues. Trimming took 4 bases from V and 9 from J, leaving 12 bases between them. Germline V gene lookup returns CDR1 MNHNY and CDR2 SVGAGI (reference sequence).